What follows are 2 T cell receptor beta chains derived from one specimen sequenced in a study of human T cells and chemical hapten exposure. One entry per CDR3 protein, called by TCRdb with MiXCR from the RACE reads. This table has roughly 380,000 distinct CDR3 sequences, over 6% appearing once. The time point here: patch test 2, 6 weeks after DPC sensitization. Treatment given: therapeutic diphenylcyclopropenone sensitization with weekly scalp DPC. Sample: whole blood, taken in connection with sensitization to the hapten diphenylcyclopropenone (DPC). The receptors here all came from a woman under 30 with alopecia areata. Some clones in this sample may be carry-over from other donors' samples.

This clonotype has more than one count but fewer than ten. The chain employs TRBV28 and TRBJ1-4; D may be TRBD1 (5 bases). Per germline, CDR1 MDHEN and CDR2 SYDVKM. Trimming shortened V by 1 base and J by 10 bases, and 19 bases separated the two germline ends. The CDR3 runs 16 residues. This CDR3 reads CASSLFRGTFRGKLFF. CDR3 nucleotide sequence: TGTGCCAGCAGTTTATTTCGGGGGACTTTTAGAGGAAAACTGTTTTTT.

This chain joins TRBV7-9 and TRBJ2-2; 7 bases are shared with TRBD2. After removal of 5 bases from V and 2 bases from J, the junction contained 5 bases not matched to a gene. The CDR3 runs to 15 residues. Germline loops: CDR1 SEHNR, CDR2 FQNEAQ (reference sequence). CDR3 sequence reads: CASSPASGNTGELFF. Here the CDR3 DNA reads TGTGCCAGCAGCCCCGCTAGCGGTAACACCGGGGAGCTGTTTTTT.